This TCR beta chain was captured by sequencing in a study of shared clonotypes between healthy human individuals. The run depth of the assay was deep. This table comes from immunoSEQ multiplex PCR, and its TCRdb copy is limited to in-frame clones, with some not included. Among more than 1 million clones listed, around 78% were seen once. Comment on this clone: The antigen is undetermined.

Germline CDR1 is MDHEN and CDR2 is SYDVKM. Trimming cost V 5 bases and J 5 bases; bases outside gene matches: 8. CDR3 length: 15 residues. General observations from the study: Enrolling few donors narrowed the genetic and exposure-history diversity that was represented. Generally, estimated richness proved larger in naive subsets than it did in memory subsets. For naive CD4 cells, around 5% of clonotypes were shared across a handful of donors.

Sequenced: memory CD4+ T cells from PBMCs. Subset noted: CD45RA-negative fraction. The clonotype was recovered from a man aged 18 to 35 in good health. Some clones in this sample may be carry-over from other donors' samples. The chain recombines TRBV28 with TRBJ2-5, with 10 positions matching TRBD1. The CDR3 reads CASSLPTGGAETQYF. The CDR3 DNA sequence: TGTGCCAGCAGTCTCCCGACAGGGGGCGCCGAGACCCAGTACTTC.